This record looks at one T cell receptor beta chain sequence and its context. Its binding antigen is unknown. No base quality information exists; no much larger clone differs at one position. These data are taken from a study of cytomegalovirus exposure and HLA in healthy donors (dated by TCRdb to about 2017). Some background on the complete study: An earlier analysis of about 560 of the donors reported about 280 Gb of sequence data and 117 million unique TCR beta sequences obtained from about 170 million T cells. Roughly 300 gigabases of sequencing data and 70 million to 85 million unique TCR sequences were included in an early release covering roughly 700 HLA-typed donors. Of the 350 to 400 genotyped donors, over 65% fell in the genetic ancestry cluster associated with self-reported Caucasian donors. The study aimed to test whether cataloging public T cell receptors could reveal signatures of past pathogen exposure. The T cell repertoires of around 670 subjects were profiled by immunosequencing and related to cytomegalovirus serostatus. In addition to the first cohort of 666 subjects, a separate validation cohort of about 120 different subjects was used. The study combined high-throughput TCR immunosequencing, statistical association of individual TCRs with disease status, and machine learning to predict cytomegalovirus infection status. A later analysis re-analyzed previously published TCR beta repertoires from approximately 670 donors and added high-resolution HLA genotyping to study TCR occurrence patterns. The later analysis used no new phenotypic data to find candidate immune exposures, relying instead on TCR beta sequences and their occurrence across donors. In an earlier analysis of 587 of the donors, high-throughput TCR beta sequencing was used to judge whether each TCR beta V gene segment behaved as functional or pseudogenic. Donor age, sex, ethnicity and CMV serostatus were compiled together with the repertoire data. A later genetic analysis used genome-wide SNP genotypes for about 65% of the 666 donors, treating that subset as a discovery cohort. All discovery cohort repertoires had been generated on a single sequencing platform. HLA typing covered class I and class II loci at four-digit resolution. Typing coverage varied by locus: about 620-630 donors for A, B, C, DRB1 and DQB1; approximately 560 for DQA1; more than 600 for DPA1; about 450 for DPB1. Four or five DR-DQ haplotypes were handled as single units for association and clustering because linkage in the cohort was strong. Among about 400 genotyped donors of the cohort, an average of around 220,000 unique TCR beta nucleotide sequences was sequenced per donor, of which about 20% were non-productive.

V is cut by 4 bases and J by 10 bases, and the space between the germline ends is 14 bases. Per the germline V gene, SGHDN is the CDR1 and FVKESK is the CDR2. Taken from cysteine to phenylalanine, the CDR3 has 13 residues. Only the CDR3 DNA is retained, 39 bases long and in frame from the first base. Beyond this particular receptor, the publication reports: The only immune exposure information available for the cohort was CMV serostatus. A later analysis found that most CMV-associated TCR beta chains appeared HLA-restricted, with HLA associations seemingly driven largely by CMV exposure. Because counts were too low, 15 to 20 rarely observed V segments, including chromosome 9 orphons, were left out of the earlier analysis of 587 of the donors. A total of 150 or so TCR beta chains were listed by the study as associated with cytomegalovirus. A later analysis found that TCR association rates varied across HLA loci, with DRB1 alleles showing the most associated TCRs and HLA-C alleles the fewest. A later analysis found that HLA-associated TCR beta chains were more clonally expanded and had lower generation probabilities than equally common non-associated chains. Cytomegalovirus status was reported to be diagnosed by the classifier with high specificity and sensitivity in both the original and validation cohorts. In an earlier analysis of 450 to 750 of the donors, most TCR beta V segments appeared in productive rearrangements about 90% or about 30% of the time, broadly matching IMGT annotations. A few of the identified cytomegalovirus-associated TCR beta chains were confirmed in vitro to be specific for cytomegalovirus antigens. Several of the top co-occurrence clusters appeared to be linked to parvovirus B19, influenza, CMV and Epstein-Barr virus, according to a later analysis. The cohort was sequenced for TCR beta chains only, and without alpha or paired-chain data the features that could be detected were limited. Assigning TCR associations to individual alleles was difficult when HLA alleles, especially DR and DQ, strongly co-occurred. Because the 87-base-pair reads could not distinguish some IMGT-functional V segments, including TRBV6-2 and TRBV6-3, those segments were excluded. Because HLA typing was missing for some donors at each locus, association tests included only the typed subset. Correlated functional status among segregating V segments might reflect linkage disequilibrium, but an unknown experimental factor could not be ruled out. Presence/absence analyses assumed roughly uniform sequencing depth across donors, an assumption that may not hold. A further reported finding was that TCR beta sequences accurately predicted the HLA-A and HLA-B alleles for most subjects in the first cohort. According to the authors, the approach could potentially be generalized to other disease states and immunological phenotypes. Most TCR sequences were observed very rarely across donors, whereas some public TCRs were present in many individuals. Specific HLA alleles were associated with 15,000 to 20,000 TCR beta sequences at a false discovery rate of 0.05 in a later analysis. A later genetic analysis associated a missense DCLRE1C variant with V-gene and J-gene trimming of TCR beta chains, and an independent cohort replicated the association. According to a later genetic analysis, donors in an Asian-associated ancestry cluster had fewer N-insertions in productive TCRs than the approximately 650-donor mean. A cluster of highly shared sequence variants was judged likely to represent a technical artifact of the sequencing pipeline.

The cohort consisted of fewer than 700 healthy bone marrow donors. All cohort members were sampled while nominally healthy, although unrecorded immune exposures were likely present. The donor was CMV seropositive and was included in the group of about 290 seropositive cohort members. Every donor gave a peripheral blood sample, and the peripheral blood mononuclear cells from that sample were used for TCR beta sequencing. The Qiagen DNeasy Blood Extraction Kit was used to extract genomic DNA from the blood cell samples. Library method: the immunoSEQ multiplex PCR assay. The multiplex PCR relied on a mix of 60 forward primers for TCR Vbeta segments and 13 reverse primers for TCR Jbeta segments. A multiplex PCR assay on genomic DNA amplified the CDR3 region of rearranged TCR beta genes. On the Illumina HiSeq System, the amplified TCR beta libraries were sequenced as 87-base-pair reads. On the study's bioinformatics: Across the 700 or so repertoires, a later analysis counted tens of millions of unique TCR beta chains, 9.5 million to 13 million of which were shared by at least two donors. To remove PCR and sequencing errors, raw reads were error-corrected and collapsed into unique sequences using a nearest-neighbor algorithm that merged closely related sequences. To assign V, D and J gene segments, CDR3 sequences were aligned to IMGT reference sequences. For a sequence to be retained, a match of at least six nucleotides was required to both a V gene segment and a J gene segment. A rearrangement was called productive if the CDR3 had no stop codons and remained in frame with V and J, and every other rearrangement was called non-productive. Following IMGT convention, CDR3 was defined as the stretch from the second conserved V-encoded cysteine to the conserved J-encoded phenylalanine. Sequences without an unambiguous match to a single V gene segment were excluded from the earlier analysis of several hundred of the donors. An earlier analysis of several hundred of the donors called V segments functional above 56.7% productive rearrangements and segregating when the between-donor standard deviation exceeded 5%. To diagnose cytomegalovirus status from the catalog of TCR beta chain sequences, a statistical classification framework was built. In a later analysis, V and J genes were assigned by comparing TCR nucleotide sequences against IMGT/GENE-DB human TR gene sequences. In a later analysis, CDR3 sequences and most-parsimonious VDJ recombination scenarios were assigned using the TCRdist pipeline. A later analysis defined each TCR beta chain by its CDR3 amino acid sequence plus V-gene family, and excluded reads lacking a unique V-gene family. A later analysis removed several hundred highly shared, low-generation-probability nucleotide sequences to deal with suspected cross-contamination and a sequencing artifact. In a later analysis, a clonal expansion index for each public chain was calculated from normalized within-repertoire ranks of inferred template counts. A later analysis computed generation probabilities with a VDJ recombination model fitted to out-of-frame rearrangements, and checked the results against IGoR. Hypergeometric tests were used in a later analysis to score TCR-TCR, TCR-HLA and TCR-CMV co-occurrence, with a repertoire-size bias correction applied to the TCR pairs. In a later analysis, false discovery rates were estimated by permuting HLA or CMV assignments 20 times. A later analysis grouped co-occurring TCRs with DBSCAN, adding TCRdist sequence similarity when clustering within HLA-allele-positive subsets. Co-occurrence clustering excluded repertoires with fewer than 30,000 or more than 120,000 public chains, plus five with anomalous nucleotide sharing. TCRdb mirrors the immuneACCESS table, restricted to in-frame sequences. Some clones are absent from its copies; in checked studies, under half trace to an unresolved V gene, and the reason for the others is unknown. D and trimming were read from the DNA, whereas the V and J calls and clone size are those reported in that table. The sample profile shows approximately 150,000 clones; roughly 80% of them were found once. In total, the top ten clones hold roughly 10% of the sample.

Source material: PBMCs. The clonotype originates from a young man in good health and CMV-seropositive. The chain joins TRBV14 to TRBJ2-1; TRBD2 is a weak D gene call, 7 bases matching. CDR3 region: CASSRGGGFEQFF. The DNA reads TGTGCCAGCAGCCGGGGGGGCGGCTTCGAGCAGTTCTTC.